These 22 T cell receptor beta chains were all obtained from the same sample, sequenced in a study of shared clonotypes between healthy human individuals. Data came from immunoSEQ multiplex PCR; TCRdb stores just in-frame clones and leaves some out. The sample shows roughly 2,500,000 clones, 90% to 95% of them seen only once. Sequenced input: naive CD4+ T cells from PBMCs. Specified subset: CD45RA+ positively selected. The source of these receptors is a man between 18 and 29 years old in good health. Some clones in this sample may be carry-over from other donors' samples.

V usage is TRBV5-3 and J usage is TRBJ1-2, with D unclear. TRBV5-3 is designated an ORF whose function remains uncertain. This CDR3 comprises 12 residues. V lost 4 bases, J lost 7 bases, and 11 bases lay in between. The CDR3 sequence is CARSLNEIGYTF. The CDR3 DNA sequence: TGTGCCAGAAGCCTTAATGAAATTGGCTACACCTTC.

About this clone: The identical CDR3 is also encoded by other nucleotide sequences in the sample. The rearrangement uses TRBV7-3 and TRBJ2-1; no clear D. Germline loops: CDR1 SGHTA, CDR2 FQGTGA. Deletions cut 0 bases from V and 9 bases from J, with 3 bases between. This CDR3 region has 11 residues. CDR3 residues: CASSLTGEQFF. The CDR3 DNA follows: TGTGCCAGCAGCTTAACTGGTGAGCAGTTCTTC.

In DNA form, the CDR3 reads TGTGCCAGCAGAAGCCGGGAAAACACCGGGGAGCTGTTTTTT. This translates into CASRSRENTGELFF. The rearrangement links TRBV2 to TRBJ2-2; TRBD2 is a possible D gene (5 bases). The length of the CDR3 is 14 residues. CDR1 and CDR2 (germline): SNHLY, FYNNEI. V lost 6 bases to trimming and J lost 2 bases, with 10 bases between them. The variable domain in full, with the rest retrieved from reference TRBV2 and TRBJ2-2, is EPEVTQTPSHQVTQMGQEVILRCVPISNHLYFYWYRQILGQKVEFLVSFYNNEISEKSEIFDDQFSVERPDGSNFTLKIRSTKLEDSAMYFCASRSRENTGELFFGEGSRLTVL.

This clone has just a few counts. The V call is TRBV18, the J call TRBJ2-2, with 9 positions matching TRBD2. V lost 3 bases to trimming and J lost 6 bases; unmatched junction nucleotides: 5. Germline lookup yields CDR1 KGHSH and CDR2 LQKENI. There are 15 residues in the CDR3. CDR3 bases: TGTGCCAGCTCACCGGGACTAGCTCTTGCCGGGGAGCTGTTTTTT. Its translation is CASSPGLALAGELFF.

This clone was recorded only once. The chain combines TRBV4-3 with TRBJ2-1, with D hard to call. The V gene's germline CDR1 is LGHNA and CDR2 YSLEER. The CDR3 loop spans 18 amino acids. Trimming cost V 0 bases and J 0 bases, with 15 bases left between them. This CDR3 reads CASSQDVPRFDSYNEQFF. CDR3 DNA: TGCGCCAGCAGCCAAGATGTACCACGATTCGACTCCTACAATGAGCAGTTCTTC.

The rearrangement uses TRBV7-2 and TRBJ2-3, with 8 bases lining up with TRBD2. V shed 4 bases and J 10 bases; nucleotides not matched to a gene: 13. This CDR3 spans 15 amino acids. Germline V gives CDR1 SGHTA, CDR2 FQGNSA. The CDR3 loop reads CASSSGTSSDYPQYF. CDR3 nucleotide sequence: TGTGCCAGCAGCTCTGGGACTAGTTCCGACTACCCGCAGTATTTT.

The chain combines TRBV7-8 with TRBJ2-1, with D possibly being TRBD1 or TRBD2 (6 bases each). CDR3 length equals 16 residues. Germline lookup yields CDR1 SGHVS and CDR2 FQNEAQ. Deletions cut 5 bases from V and 2 bases from J, with 16 bases between. This CDR3 is CASSIRGAGAYNEQFF. DNA of the CDR3: TGTGCCAGCAGCATTAGGGGGGCCGGGGCCTACAATGAGCAGTTCTTC.

The V call is TRBV7-6, the J call TRBJ1-1; 9 nucleotides line up with TRBD1. Losses at the gene ends were 0 bases for V and 4 bases for J; bases not matched to a gene: 9. Germline V gene lookup returns CDR1 SGHVS and CDR2 FNYEAQ. This CDR3 has 17 amino acids. CDR3 loop: CASSLAQGQGLVTEAFF. CDR3 DNA: TGTGCCAGCAGCTTAGCCCAGGGACAGGGACTTGTCACTGAAGCTTTCTTT.

J is TRBJ2-1 and V is TRBV18; D uncertain. The germline gives CDR1 KGHSH, CDR2 LQKENI. There are 12 residues in the CDR3. The V end was cut by 2 bases, the J end by 8 bases, with 7 bases between. CDR3 DNA sequence: TGTGCCAGCTCACCAGGCAGCTATGAGCAGTTCTTC. It yields the protein CASSPGSYEQFF. The whole variable domain, filled in from reference TRBV18 and TRBJ2-1, reads NAGVMQNPRHLVRRRGQEARLRCSPMKGHSHVYWYRQLPEEGLKFMVYLQKENIIDESGMPKERFSAEFPKEGPSILRIQQVVRGDSAAYFCASSPGSYEQFFGPGTRLTVL.

The rearrangement uses TRBV5-6 and TRBJ2-5; D possibly corresponds to TRBD1 (6 bases). In germline, CDR1 is SGHDT, CDR2 YYEEEE. The CDR3 spans 17 residues. V was trimmed by 4 bases and J by 5 bases, leaving 24 bases between them. The CDR3 region is CASSRGTERFAGETQYF. The CDR3 DNA reads TGTGCCAGCAGCAGGGGGACGGAACGATTTGCAGGGGAGACCCAGTACTTC.

Regarding this clone: A junction boundary mismatches the germline segment, possibly from a read error. The CDR3 region has the DNA TGTGCCAGCAGGGAAGCCGGGACAATTCTCGGTAGCAATCAGCCCCAGCATTTT. Translating gives CASREAGTILGSNQPQHF. The chain combines TRBV6-1 with TRBJ1-5, with D perhaps TRBD1 (6 bases). The CDR3 sequence is 18 residues long. Germline CDR1 reads MNHNS; CDR2 reads SASEGT.

The J gene is TRBJ2-7, the V gene TRBV19; D remains unclear. This CDR3 spans 15 amino acids. In germline, CDR1 is LNHDA, CDR2 SQIVND (reference sequence). V was clipped by 4 bases and J by 2 bases, with 15 bases between them. CDR3 sequence: CASSKSGSETYEQYF. DNA of the CDR3: TGTGCCAGTAGTAAGTCCGGGTCGGAAACCTACGAGCAGTACTTC. The variable domain in full, with the rest retrieved from reference TRBV19 and TRBJ2-7, is DGGITQSPKYLFRKEGQNVTLSCEQNLNHDAMYWYRQDPGQGLRLIYYSQIVNDFQKGDIAEGYSVSREKKESFPLTVTSAQKNPTAFYLCASSKSGSETYEQYFGPGTRLTVT.

The chain joins TRBV6-1 to TRBJ2-3; the match to TRBD2 covers 11 bases. The junction had 4 bases not matched to a gene; V was cut back by 2 bases and J by 6 bases. The CDR3 has 15 amino acids. Germline V lookup: CDR1 MNHNS, CDR2 SASEGT. This CDR3 is CASSELAGGSDTQYF. DNA of the CDR3: TGTGCCAGCAGTGAACTAGCGGGAGGAAGCGATACGCAGTATTTT.

CDR3 residues: CASSLGGLTPNEQFF. The CDR3, as DNA: TGCGCCAGCAGCTTAGGGGGCCTAACTCCCAATGAGCAGTTCTTC. This chain uses TRBV5-1 with TRBJ2-1, with 7 bases that match TRBD1. CDR1 is SGHRS and CDR2 is YFSETQ in the germline V gene. The CDR3 consists of 15 residues. Trimming took 2 bases from V and 6 from J; bases not matched to a gene: 8. The entire variable domain, with the rest obtained from reference TRBV5-1 and TRBJ2-1, is as follows: KAGVTQTPRYLIKTRGQQVTLSCSPISGHRSVSWYQQTPGQGLQFLFEYFSETQRNKGNFPGRFSGRQFSNSRSEMNVSTLELGDSALYLCASSLGGLTPNEQFFGPGTRLTVL.

This clone has a single count. V usage is TRBV10-1 and J usage is TRBJ1-1; no clear D gene. The CDR3 contains 15 residues. CDR1 WNHNN and CDR2 SYGVQD come from the germline V gene (reference sequence). Between the trimmed V and J ends, which lost 6 bases and 3 bases, there was a span of 17 bases. The CDR3 sequence: CASRLLRHPYTEAFF. CDR3 DNA: TGCGCCAGCAGACTACTCAGGCACCCCTACACTGAAGCTTTCTTT.

The chain uses TRBV6-5 and TRBJ1-1; weak D call: TRBD1 (5 bases). The CDR3 consists of 13 residues. CDR1 and CDR2 from the germline V gene are MNHEY and SVGAGI. Trimming left V 11 bases short and J 1 base short, with 14 bases between. CDR3 protein: CAAAAGRNTEAFF. The CDR3 coding sequence is TGTGCCGCGGCGGCAGGGAGGAACACTGAAGCTTTCTTT.

The chain couples TRBV15 to TRBJ2-5; 9 bases line up with TRBD2. The CDR3 is 12 amino acids. Germline CDR1 reads LNHNV; CDR2 reads YYDKDF (reference sequence). The J segment lost 7 bases and the V segment lost 3 bases, leaving 0 bases of the junction unmatched. The CDR3 nucleotides are TGTGCCACCAGCAGGCGGGGGGGGACCCAGTACTTC. This sequence encodes CATSRRGGTQYF.

The chain has TRBV4-2 and TRBJ1-4, with D uncertain. Germline lookup yields CDR1 LGHNA and CDR2 YNFKEQ. The length of the CDR3 is 14 residues. V gave up 0 bases and J gave up 7 bases, with 9 bases separating them. The CDR3 spells CASSQDGRAEKLFF. The CDR3 DNA sequence: TGTGCCAGCAGCCAAGATGGGCGCGCTGAAAAACTGTTTTTT.

This clone was detected once. The chain joins TRBV28 to TRBJ1-1; D remains ambiguous. CDR1 MDHEN and CDR2 SYDVKM come from the germline V gene. Trimming pared 5 bases from V and 1 base from J, leaving 11 bases between. The CDR3 loop spans 14 amino acids. The CDR3, as DNA: TGTGCCAGCAGTATCGTACAGAAGAACACTGAAGCTTTCTTT. Its translation: CASSIVQKNTEAFF.

J is TRBJ2-6 and V is TRBV28, with D perhaps TRBD2 (5 bases). The CDR3 length is 12 residues. The germline CDR1 and CDR2 sequences are MDHEN and SYDVKM. Between the trimmed V and J ends, which lost 8 bases and 5 bases, there was a span of 7 bases. CDR3 in amino acids: CASGLWANVLTF. CDR3 in DNA: TGTGCCAGCGGACTTTGGGCCAACGTCCTGACTTTC. The whole variable domain, filled in from reference TRBV28 and TRBJ2-6, reads DVKVTQSSRYLVKRTGEKVFLECVQDMDHENMFWYRQDPGLGLRLIYFSYDVKMKEKGDIPEGYSVSREKKERFSLILESASTNQTSMYLCASGLWANVLTFGAGSRLTVL.

The chain has TRBV10-3 and TRBJ2-3; TRBD1 aligns across 7 bases. Germline V gene data show CDR1 as ENHRY and CDR2 as SYGVKD. The CDR3 covers 15 residues. The V and J ends lost 6 bases and 2 bases, in that order; junction bases with no gene match: 8. The chain's CDR3 is CAIRRAGTVTDTQYF. CDR3 DNA sequence: TGTGCCATCAGGAGGGCCGGGACAGTCACAGATACGCAGTATTTT.

The chain recombines TRBV5-1 with TRBJ2-3, with 11 bases lining up with TRBD2. CDR1 and CDR2 (germline): SGHRS, YFSETQ. V was clipped by 0 bases and J by 1 base; unmatched bases: 4. The CDR3 is 17 residues long. CDR3 loop: CASSLGYSGRGTDTQYF. The CDR3 DNA sequence: TGCGCCAGCAGCTTGGGATATAGCGGGAGGGGCACAGATACGCAGTATTTT.